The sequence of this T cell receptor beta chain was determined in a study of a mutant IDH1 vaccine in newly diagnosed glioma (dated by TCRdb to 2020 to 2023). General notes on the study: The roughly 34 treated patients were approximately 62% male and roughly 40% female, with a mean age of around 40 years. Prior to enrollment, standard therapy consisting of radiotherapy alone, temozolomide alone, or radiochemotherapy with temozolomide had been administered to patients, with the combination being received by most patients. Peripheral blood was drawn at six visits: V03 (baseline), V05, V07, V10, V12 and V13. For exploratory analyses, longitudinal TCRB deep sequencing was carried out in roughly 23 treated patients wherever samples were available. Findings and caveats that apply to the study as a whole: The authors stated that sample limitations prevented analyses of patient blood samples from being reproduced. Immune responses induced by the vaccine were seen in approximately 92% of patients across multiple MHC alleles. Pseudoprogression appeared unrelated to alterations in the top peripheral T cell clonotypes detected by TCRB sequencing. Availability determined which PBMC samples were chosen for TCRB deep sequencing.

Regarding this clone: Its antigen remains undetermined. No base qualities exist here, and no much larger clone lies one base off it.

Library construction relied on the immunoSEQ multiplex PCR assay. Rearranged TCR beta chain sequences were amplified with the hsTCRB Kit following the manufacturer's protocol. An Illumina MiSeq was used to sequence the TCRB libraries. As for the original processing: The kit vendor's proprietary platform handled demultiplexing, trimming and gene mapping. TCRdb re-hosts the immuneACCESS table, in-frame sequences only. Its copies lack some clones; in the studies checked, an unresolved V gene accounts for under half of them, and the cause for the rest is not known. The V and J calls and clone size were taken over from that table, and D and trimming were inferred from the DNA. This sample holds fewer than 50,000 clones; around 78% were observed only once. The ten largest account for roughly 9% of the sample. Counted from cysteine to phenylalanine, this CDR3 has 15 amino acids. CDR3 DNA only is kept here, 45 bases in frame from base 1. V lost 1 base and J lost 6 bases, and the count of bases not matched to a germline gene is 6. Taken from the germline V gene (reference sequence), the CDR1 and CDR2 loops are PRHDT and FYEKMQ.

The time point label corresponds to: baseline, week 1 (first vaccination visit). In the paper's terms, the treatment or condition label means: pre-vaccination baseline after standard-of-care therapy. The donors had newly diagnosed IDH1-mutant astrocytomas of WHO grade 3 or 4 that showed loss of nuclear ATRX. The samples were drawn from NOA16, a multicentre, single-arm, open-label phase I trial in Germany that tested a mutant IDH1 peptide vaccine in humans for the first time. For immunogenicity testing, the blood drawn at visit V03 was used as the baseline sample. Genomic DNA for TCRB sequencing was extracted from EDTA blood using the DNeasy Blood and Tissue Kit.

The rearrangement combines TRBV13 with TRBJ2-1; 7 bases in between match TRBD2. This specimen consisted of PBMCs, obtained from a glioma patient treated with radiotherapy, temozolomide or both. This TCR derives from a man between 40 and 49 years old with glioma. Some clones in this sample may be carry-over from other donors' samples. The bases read TGTGCCAGCAGCTTAGTGGCTAGCGGCGGCAATGAGCAGTTCTTC. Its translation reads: CASSLVASGGNEQFF. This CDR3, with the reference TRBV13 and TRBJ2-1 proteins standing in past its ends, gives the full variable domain AAGVIQSPRHLIKEKRETATLKCYPIPRHDTVYWYQQGPGQDPQFLISFYEKMQSDKGSIPDRFSAQQFSDYHSELNMSSLELGDSALYFCASSLVASGGNEQFFGPGTRLTVL.